This T cell receptor (beta chain) was captured in a study of cytomegalovirus exposure and HLA in healthy donors. Findings of the study overall: In a later analysis, the majority of CMV-associated beta chains seemingly showed HLA restriction. The study dropped some indistinguishable V segments, TRBV6-2 and TRBV6-3 among them. Being productive about 87% or about 30% of the time was typical of most TCR beta V segments in an earlier analysis. Accounts indicate the classifier identified cytomegalovirus status with strong specificity and sensitivity.

The V and J ends lost 2 bases and 0 bases respectively, with 7 bases between them. The germline V gene has CDR1 MGHDK and CDR2 SYGVNS. There are 15 residues in the CDR3. This clone was found once. No antigen is known for it. The PCR was carried out with 60 Vbeta primers and 13 Jbeta primers. Produced via immunoSEQ multiplex PCR; TCRdb's table is partial and in-frame only. The repertoire includes about 170,000 clones, around 80% of them detected once, and about 2.5% sits in the top ten. The sample consisted of PBMCs. The V call is TRBV25-1, the J call TRBJ2-2, with D unclear. The sequence derives from a woman aged 50 to 60 in good health and CMV-seronegative. For the CDR3, the DNA is TGTGCCAGCAGTGAAGGCAGGTCGAACACCGGGGAGCTGTTTTTT. Residues: CASSEGRSNTGELFF.